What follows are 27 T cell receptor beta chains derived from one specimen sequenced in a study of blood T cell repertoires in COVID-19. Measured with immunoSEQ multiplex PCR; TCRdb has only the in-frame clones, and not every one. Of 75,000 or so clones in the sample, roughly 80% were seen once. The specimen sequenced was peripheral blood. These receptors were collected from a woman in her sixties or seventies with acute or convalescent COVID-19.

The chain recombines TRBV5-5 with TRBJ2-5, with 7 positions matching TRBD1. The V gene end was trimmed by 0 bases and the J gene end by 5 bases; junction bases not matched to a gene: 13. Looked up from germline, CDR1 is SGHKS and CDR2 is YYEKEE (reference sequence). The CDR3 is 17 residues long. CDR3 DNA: TGTGCCAGCAGCTTGGGACAGGGCGGGCTAGTTTGGGAGACCCAGTACTTC. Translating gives CASSLGQGGLVWETQYF.

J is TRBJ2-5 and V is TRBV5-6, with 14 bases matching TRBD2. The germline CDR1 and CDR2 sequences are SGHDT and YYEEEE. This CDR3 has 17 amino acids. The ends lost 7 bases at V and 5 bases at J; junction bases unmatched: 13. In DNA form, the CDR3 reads TGTGCCAGCGGGGGCATCGGGACTAGCGGGAGAGTGGAGACCCAGTACTTC. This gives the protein CASGGIGTSGRVETQYF.

The CDR3 is CASSSWGTTPYEQYF. CDR3 nucleotides: TGTGCCAGCAGCTCGTGGGGGACTACCCCCTACGAGCAGTACTTC. The gene calls are TRBV5-6 and TRBJ2-7; 7 bases match TRBD2. The CDR3 contains 15 residues. The germline gives CDR1 SGHDT, CDR2 YYEEEE. V was clipped by 3 bases and J by 2 bases; unmatched bases: 8. Full variable domain (remainder filled in from reference TRBV5-6 and TRBJ2-7): DAGVTQSPTHLIKTRGQQVTLRCSPKSGHDTVSWYQQALGQGPQFIFQYYEEEERQRGNFPDRFSGHQFPNYSSELNVNALLLGDSALYLCASSSWGTTPYEQYFGPGTRLTVT.

CDR3 in amino acids: CASSISGLNEQFF. CDR3 DNA sequence: TGTGCCAGCTCAATTAGCGGGTTAAATGAGCAGTTCTTC. The V gene is TRBV18, the J gene TRBJ2-1, with 7 bases that match TRBD2. The CDR3 runs to 13 residues. Germline V gives CDR1 KGHSH, CDR2 LQKENI. V was clipped by 5 bases and J by 7 bases; unmatched bases: 5.

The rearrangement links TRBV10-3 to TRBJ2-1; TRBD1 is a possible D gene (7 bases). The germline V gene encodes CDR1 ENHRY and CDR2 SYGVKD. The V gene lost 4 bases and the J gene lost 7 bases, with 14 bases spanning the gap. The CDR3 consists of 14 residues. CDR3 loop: CAISGGDSDNEQFF. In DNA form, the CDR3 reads TGTGCCATCAGTGGGGGGGACAGCGATAATGAGCAGTTCTTC.

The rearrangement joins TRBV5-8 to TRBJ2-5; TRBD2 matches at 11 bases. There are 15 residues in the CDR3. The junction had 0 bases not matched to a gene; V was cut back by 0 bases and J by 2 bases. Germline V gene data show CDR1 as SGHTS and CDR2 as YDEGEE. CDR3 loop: CASSLGLAGQETQYF. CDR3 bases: TGTGCCAGCAGCTTGGGACTAGCGGGACAAGAGACCCAGTACTTC.

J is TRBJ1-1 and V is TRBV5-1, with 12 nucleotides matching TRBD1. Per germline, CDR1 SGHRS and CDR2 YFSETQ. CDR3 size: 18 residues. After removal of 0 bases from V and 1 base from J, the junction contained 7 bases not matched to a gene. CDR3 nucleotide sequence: TGCGCCAGCAGCTTGGTGGGACAGGGGGCGACTCGGAACACTGAAGCTTTCTTT. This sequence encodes CASSLVGQGATRNTEAFF. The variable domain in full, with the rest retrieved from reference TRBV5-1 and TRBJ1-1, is KAGVTQTPRYLIKTRGQQVTLSCSPISGHRSVSWYQQTPGQGLQFLFEYFSETQRNKGNFPGRFSGRQFSNSRSEMNVSTLELGDSALYLCASSLVGQGATRNTEAFFGQGTRLTVV.

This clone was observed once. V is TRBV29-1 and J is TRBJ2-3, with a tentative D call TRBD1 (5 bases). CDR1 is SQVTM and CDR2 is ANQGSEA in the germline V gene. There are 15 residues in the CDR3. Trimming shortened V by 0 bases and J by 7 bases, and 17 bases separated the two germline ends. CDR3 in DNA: TGCAGCGTTGAAGATCAAGGTAGACAGTTCTATACGCAGTATTTT. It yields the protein CSVEDQGRQFYTQYF.

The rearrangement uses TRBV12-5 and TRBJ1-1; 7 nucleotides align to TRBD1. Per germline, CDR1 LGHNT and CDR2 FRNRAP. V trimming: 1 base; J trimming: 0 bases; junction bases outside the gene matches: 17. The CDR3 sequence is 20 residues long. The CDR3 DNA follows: TGTGCTAGTGGTTTGGCCCTAAAGACAGGGCTCGACCAATTGAACACTGAAGCTTTCTTT. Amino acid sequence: CASGLALKTGLDQLNTEAFF.

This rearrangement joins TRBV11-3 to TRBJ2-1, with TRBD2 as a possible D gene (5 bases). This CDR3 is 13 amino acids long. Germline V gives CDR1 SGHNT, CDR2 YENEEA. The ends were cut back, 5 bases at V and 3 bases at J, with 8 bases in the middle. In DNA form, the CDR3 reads TGTGCCAGCAGCCCTGGGAGCTACAATGAGCAGTTCTTC. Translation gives CASSPGSYNEQFF.

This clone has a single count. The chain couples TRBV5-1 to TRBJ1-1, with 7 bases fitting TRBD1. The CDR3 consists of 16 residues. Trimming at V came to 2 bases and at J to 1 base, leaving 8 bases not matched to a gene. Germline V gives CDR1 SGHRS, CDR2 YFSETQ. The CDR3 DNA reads TGCGCCAGCAGCTTAGGGACAGCAGTTCCGAACACTGAAGCTTTCTTT. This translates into CASSLGTAVPNTEAFF.

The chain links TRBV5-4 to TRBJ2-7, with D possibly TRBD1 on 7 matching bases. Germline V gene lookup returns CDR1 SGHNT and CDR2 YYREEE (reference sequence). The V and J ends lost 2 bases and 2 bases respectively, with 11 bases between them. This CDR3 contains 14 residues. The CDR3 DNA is TGTGCCAGCAGCTTCGGCAGGGGGGCCTACGAGCAGTACTTC. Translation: CASSFGRGAYEQYF.

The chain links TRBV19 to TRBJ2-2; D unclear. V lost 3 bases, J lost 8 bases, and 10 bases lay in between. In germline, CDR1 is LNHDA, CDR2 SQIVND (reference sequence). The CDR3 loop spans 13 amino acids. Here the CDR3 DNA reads TGTGCCAGTAGTATGGGTGGGCTGGGGGAGCTGTTTTTT. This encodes CASSMGGLGELFF. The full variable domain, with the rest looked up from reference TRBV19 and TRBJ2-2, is DGGITQSPKYLFRKEGQNVTLSCEQNLNHDAMYWYRQDPGQGLRLIYYSQIVNDFQKGDIAEGYSVSREKKESFPLTVTSAQKNPTAFYLCASSMGGLGELFFGEGSRLTVL.

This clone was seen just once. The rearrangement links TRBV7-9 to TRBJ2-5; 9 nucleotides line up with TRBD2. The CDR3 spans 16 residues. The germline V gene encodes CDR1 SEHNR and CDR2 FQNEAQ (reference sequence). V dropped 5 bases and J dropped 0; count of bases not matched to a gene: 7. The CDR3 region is CASSPKRLADQETQYF. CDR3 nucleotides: TGTGCCAGCAGCCCTAAAAGACTAGCGGACCAAGAGACCCAGTACTTC.

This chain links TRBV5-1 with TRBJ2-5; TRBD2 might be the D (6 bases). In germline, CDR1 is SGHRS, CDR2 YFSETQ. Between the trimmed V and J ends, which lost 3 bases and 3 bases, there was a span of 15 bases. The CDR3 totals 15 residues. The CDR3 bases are TGCGCCAGCAGCTATTCCGGGACTTCCGAAGAGACCCAGTACTTC. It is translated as CASSYSGTSEETQYF.

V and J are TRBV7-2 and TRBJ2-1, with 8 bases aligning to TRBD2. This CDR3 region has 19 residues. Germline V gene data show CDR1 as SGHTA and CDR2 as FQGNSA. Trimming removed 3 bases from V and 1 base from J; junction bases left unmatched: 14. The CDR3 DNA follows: TGTGCCAGCAGCTTTCTTTTTCGGGAGGGCCGGGGGTCCTACAATGAGCAGTTCTTC. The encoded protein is CASSFLFREGRGSYNEQFF.

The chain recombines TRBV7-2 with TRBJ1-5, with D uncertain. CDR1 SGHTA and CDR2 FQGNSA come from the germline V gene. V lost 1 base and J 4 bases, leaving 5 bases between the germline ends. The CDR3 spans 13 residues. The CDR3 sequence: CASSLETNQPQHF. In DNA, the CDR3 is TGTGCCAGCAGCTTAGAAACAAATCAGCCCCAGCATTTT.

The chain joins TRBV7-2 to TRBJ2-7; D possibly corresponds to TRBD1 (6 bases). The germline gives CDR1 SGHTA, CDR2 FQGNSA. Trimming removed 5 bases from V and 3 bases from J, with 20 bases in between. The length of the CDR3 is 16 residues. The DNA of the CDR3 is TGTGCCAGCAGCCACCAGACAGGCCTGGCAGACTACGAGCAGTACTTC. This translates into CASSHQTGLADYEQYF.

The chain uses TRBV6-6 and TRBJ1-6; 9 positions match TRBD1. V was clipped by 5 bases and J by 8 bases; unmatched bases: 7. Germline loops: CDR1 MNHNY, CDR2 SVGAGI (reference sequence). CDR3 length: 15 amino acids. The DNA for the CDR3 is TGTGCCAGCAGTGGACCCCGGGACAGGGATTCACCCCTCCACTTT. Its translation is CASSGPRDRDSPLHF.

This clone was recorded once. CDR3 loop: CASSPASGRVDTQYF. Written as DNA, the CDR3 is TGTGCCAGCTCACCAGCTAGCGGGAGAGTAGATACGCAGTATTTT. V is TRBV18 and J is TRBJ2-3, with TRBD2 matching 10 bases. CDR1 KGHSH and CDR2 LQKENI come from the germline V gene. V shed 2 bases, J shed 5 bases, and the junction held 4 bases outside the gene matches. The CDR3 covers 15 residues.

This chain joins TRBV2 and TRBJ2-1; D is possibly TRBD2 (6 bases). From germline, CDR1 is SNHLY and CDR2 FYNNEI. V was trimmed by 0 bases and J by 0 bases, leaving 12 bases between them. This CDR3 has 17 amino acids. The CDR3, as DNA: TGTGCCAGCAGTGAAGCTTGGGAGGTCTTCTCCTACAATGAGCAGTTCTTC. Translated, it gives CASSEAWEVFSYNEQFF.

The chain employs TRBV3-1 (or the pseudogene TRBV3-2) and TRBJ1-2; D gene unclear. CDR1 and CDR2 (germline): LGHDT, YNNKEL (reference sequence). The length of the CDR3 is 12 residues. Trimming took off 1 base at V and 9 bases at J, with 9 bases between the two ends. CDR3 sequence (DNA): TGTGCCAGCAGCCAAGCCGGGGAAAGCTACACCTTC. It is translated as CASSQAGESYTF.

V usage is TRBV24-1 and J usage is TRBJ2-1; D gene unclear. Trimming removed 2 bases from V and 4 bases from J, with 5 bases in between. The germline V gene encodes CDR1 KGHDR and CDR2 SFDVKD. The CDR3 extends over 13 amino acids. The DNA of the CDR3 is TGTGCCACCAGTGATTGGCAGTACAATGAGCAGTTCTTC. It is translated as CATSDWQYNEQFF.

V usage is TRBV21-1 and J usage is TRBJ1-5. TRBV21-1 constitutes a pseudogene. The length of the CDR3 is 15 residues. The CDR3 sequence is CASSKVRGFNQPQHF. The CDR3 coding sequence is TGTGCCAGCAGCAAAGTGAGAGGGTTCAATCAGCCCCAGCATTTT.

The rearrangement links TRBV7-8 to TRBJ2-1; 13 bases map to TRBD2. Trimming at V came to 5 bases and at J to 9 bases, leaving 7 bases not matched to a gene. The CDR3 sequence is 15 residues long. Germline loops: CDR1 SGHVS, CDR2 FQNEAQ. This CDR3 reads CASSRKLAGGIEQFF. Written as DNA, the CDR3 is TGTGCCAGCAGCCGGAAACTAGCGGGAGGGATTGAGCAGTTCTTC.

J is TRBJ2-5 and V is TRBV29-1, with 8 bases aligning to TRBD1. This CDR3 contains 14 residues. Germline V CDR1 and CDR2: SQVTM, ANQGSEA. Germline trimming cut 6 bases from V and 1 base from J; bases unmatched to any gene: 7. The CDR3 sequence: CSVGIGTGQETQYF. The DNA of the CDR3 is TGCAGCGTCGGGATAGGGACAGGCCAAGAGACCCAGTACTTC.

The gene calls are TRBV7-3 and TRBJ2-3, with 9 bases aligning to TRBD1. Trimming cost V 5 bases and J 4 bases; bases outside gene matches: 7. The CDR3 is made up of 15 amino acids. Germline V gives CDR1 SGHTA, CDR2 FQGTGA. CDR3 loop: CASSRTGALSDTQYF. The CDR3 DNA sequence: TGTGCCAGCAGCCGGACAGGGGCCCTTTCAGATACGCAGTATTTT.